The TCR beta chain described here comes from a study of technical replicates of blood from several donors. This table comes from immunoSEQ multiplex PCR, and its TCRdb copy is limited to in-frame clones, with some not included. The sample yields some 93,000 clones, approximately 95% seen once. There are 13 residues in the CDR3. Germline V gene lookup returns CDR1 MNHNS and CDR2 SASEGT. V was pared by 1 base and J by 5 bases, with 8 bases between. The rearrangement links TRBV6-1 to TRBJ1-2; D possibly corresponds to TRBD1 (5 bases). Sequencing was done on a sample of T cells isolated from PBMCs. The TCR was taken from a human donor in good health. CDR3 sequence: CASSEGQKYGYTF. The CDR3 DNA is TGTGCCAGCAGTGAAGGACAGAAGTATGGCTACACCTTC.